This TCR beta chain was identified in a study of blood T cell repertoires in COVID-19. This clone occurred a few times. CDR1 MRHNA and CDR2 SNTAGT come from the germline V gene. The CDR3 is made up of 15 amino acids. The V gene lost 3 bases and the J gene lost 7 bases, with 16 bases spanning the gap. Using immunoSEQ multiplex PCR, the repertoire was profiled, and TCRdb retains in-frame clones only, with some absent. The table records nearly 80,000 clones, 84% of them present only once. The sequence was collected from a man aged 50 to 59 with acute or convalescent COVID-19. The chain combines TRBV6-4 with TRBJ1-5; D ambiguous. The source material was peripheral blood. The CDR3 sequence: CASSEEEGEAQPQHF. For the CDR3, the DNA is TGTGCCAGCAGTGAAGAGGAGGGAGAGGCGCAGCCCCAGCATTTT.